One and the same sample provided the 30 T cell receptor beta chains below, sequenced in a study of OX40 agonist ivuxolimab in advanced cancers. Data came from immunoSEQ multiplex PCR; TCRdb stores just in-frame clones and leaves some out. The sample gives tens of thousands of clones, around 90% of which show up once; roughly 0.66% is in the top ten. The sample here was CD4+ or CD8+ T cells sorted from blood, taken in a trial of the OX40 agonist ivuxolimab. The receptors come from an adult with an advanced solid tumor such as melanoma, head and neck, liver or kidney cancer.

CDR3 sequence (DNA): TGTGCCAGCTCACCGGCGGGGAGAAACTACGAGCAGTACTTC. Residues: CASSPAGRNYEQYF. The V and J genes are TRBV18 and TRBJ2-7, with D possibly TRBD2 on 6 matching bases. The V end was cut by 3 bases, the J end by 3 bases, with 12 bases between. There are 14 residues in the CDR3. Germline V gives CDR1 KGHSH, CDR2 LQKENI. The full variable domain, rest sourced from reference TRBV18 and TRBJ2-7, is NAGVMQNPRHLVRRRGQEARLRCSPMKGHSHVYWYRQLPEEGLKFMVYLQKENIIDESGMPKERFSAEFPKEGPSILRIQQVVRGDSAAYFCASSPAGRNYEQYFGPGTRLTVT.

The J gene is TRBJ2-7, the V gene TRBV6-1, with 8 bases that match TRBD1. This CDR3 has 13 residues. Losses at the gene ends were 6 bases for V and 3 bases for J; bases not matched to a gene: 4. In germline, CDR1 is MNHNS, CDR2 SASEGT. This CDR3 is CASRDGQGYEQYF. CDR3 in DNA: TGTGCCAGCAGGGATGGACAGGGCTACGAGCAGTACTTC.

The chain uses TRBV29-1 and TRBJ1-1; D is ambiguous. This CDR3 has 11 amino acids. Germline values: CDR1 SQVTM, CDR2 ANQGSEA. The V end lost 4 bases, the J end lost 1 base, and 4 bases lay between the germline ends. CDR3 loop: CSVAENTEAFF. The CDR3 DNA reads TGCAGCGTTGCTGAGAACACTGAAGCTTTCTTT.

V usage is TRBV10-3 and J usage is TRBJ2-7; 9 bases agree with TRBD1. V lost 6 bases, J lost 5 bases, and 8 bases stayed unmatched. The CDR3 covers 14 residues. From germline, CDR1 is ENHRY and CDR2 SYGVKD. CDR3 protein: CAISPGQGSHEQYF. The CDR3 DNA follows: TGTGCCATCAGCCCGGGACAGGGTAGCCACGAGCAGTACTTC.

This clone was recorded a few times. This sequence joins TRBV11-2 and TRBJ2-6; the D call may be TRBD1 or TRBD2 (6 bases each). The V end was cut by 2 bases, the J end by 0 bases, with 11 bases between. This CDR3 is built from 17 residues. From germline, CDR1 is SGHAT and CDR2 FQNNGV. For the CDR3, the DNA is TGTGCCAGCAGCTTATTAGGGGGAGGCTCTGGGGCCAACGTCCTGACTTTC. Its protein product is CASSLLGGGSGANVLTF.

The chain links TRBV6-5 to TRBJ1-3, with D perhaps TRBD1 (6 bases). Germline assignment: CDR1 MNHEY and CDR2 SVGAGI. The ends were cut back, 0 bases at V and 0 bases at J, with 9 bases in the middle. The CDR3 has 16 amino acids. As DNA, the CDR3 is TGTGCCAGCAGTTACTCGAGACAGGACTCTGGAAACACCATATATTTT. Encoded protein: CASSYSRQDSGNTIYF.

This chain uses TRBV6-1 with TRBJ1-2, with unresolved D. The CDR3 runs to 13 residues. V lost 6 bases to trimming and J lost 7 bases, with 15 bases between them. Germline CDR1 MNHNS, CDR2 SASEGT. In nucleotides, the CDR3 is TGTGCCAGCAGATGGGAGGGTGTGGCTGGCTACACCTTC. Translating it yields CASRWEGVAGYTF.

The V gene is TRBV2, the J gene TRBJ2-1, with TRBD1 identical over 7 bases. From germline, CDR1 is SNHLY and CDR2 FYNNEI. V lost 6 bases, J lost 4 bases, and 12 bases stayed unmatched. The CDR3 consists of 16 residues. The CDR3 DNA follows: TGTGCCAGCAGAGGCCCGGGACAGAAGGTGTACAATGAGCAGTTCTTC. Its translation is CASRGPGQKVYNEQFF.

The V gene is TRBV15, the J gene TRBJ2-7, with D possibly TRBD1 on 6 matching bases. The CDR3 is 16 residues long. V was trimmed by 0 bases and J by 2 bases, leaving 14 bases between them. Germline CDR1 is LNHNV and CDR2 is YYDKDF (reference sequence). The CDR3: CATSRDRSRQAYEQYF. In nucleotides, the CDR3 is TGTGCCACCAGCAGAGATCGAAGTAGACAGGCCTACGAGCAGTACTTC.

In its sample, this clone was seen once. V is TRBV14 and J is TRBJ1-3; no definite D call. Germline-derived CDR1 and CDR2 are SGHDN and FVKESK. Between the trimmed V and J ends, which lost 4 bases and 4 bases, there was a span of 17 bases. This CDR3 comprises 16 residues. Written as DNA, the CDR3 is TGTGCCAGCAGCCCGAACCCAACTCTGAGCGGAAACACCATATATTTT. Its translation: CASSPNPTLSGNTIYF.

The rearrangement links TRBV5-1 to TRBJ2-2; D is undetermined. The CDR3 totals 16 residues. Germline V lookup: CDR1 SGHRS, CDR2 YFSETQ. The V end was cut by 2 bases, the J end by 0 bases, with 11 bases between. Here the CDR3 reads CASSLTNSANTGELFF. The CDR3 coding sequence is TGCGCCAGCAGCTTAACTAACAGCGCGAACACCGGGGAGCTGTTTTTT.

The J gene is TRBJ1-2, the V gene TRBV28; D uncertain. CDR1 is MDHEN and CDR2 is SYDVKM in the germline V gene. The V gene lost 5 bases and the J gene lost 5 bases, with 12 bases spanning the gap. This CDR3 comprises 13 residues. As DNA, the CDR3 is TGTGCCAGCAGTCCCCCTTCCCCATATGGCTACACCTTC. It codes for CASSPPSPYGYTF.

The CDR3 DNA reads TGTGCCAGCAGCCCTAATTCCGGGGAGCTGTTTTTT. This codes for CASSPNSGELFF. This rearrangement joins TRBV7-9 to TRBJ2-2; D remains ambiguous. The CDR3 totals 12 residues. CDR1 and CDR2 (germline): SEHNR, FQNEAQ (reference sequence). Trimming took 5 bases from V and 6 from J, leaving 7 bases between them.

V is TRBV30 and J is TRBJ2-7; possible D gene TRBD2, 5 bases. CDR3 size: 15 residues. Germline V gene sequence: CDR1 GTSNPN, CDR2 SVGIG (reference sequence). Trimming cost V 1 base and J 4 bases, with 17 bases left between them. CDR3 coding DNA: TGTGCCTGGAGTGCCGGGATAGCGAAGGGTTACGAGCAGTACTTC. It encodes CAWSAGIAKGYEQYF.

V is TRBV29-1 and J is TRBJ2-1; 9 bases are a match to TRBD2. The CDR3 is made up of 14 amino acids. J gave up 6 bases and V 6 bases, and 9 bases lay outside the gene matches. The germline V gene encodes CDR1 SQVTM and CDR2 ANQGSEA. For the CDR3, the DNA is TGCAGCGTAGATGTAGCGGGAGTATCCAATGAGCAGTTCTTC. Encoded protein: CSVDVAGVSNEQFF.

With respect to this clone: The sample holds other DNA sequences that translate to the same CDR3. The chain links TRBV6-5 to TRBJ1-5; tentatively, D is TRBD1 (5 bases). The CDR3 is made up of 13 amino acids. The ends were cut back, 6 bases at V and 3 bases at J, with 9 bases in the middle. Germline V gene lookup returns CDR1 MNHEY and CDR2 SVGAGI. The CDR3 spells CASSYRLNQPQHF. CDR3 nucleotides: TGTGCCAGCAGCTACAGGCTCAATCAGCCCCAGCATTTT.

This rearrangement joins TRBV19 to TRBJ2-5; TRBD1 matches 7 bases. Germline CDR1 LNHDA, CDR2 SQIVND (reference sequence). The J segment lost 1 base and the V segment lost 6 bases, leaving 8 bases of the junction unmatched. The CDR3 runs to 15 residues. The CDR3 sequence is CASSLGTVRQETQYF. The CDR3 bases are TGTGCCAGTAGCCTCGGGACAGTCCGCCAAGAGACCCAGTACTTC.

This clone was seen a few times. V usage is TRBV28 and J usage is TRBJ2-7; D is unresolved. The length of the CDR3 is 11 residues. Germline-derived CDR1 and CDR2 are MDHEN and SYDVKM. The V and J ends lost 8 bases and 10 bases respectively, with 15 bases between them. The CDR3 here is CASPRAGAQYF. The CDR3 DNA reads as TGTGCCAGCCCCCGGGCCGGTGCTCAGTACTTC.

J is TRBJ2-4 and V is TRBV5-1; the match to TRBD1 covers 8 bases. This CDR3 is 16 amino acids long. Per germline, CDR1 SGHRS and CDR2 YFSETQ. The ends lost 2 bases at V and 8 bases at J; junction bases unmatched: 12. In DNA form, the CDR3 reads TGCGCCAGCAGCTTTGACAGGGGCGTTGACGATGACATTCAGTACTTC. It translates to CASSFDRGVDDDIQYF.

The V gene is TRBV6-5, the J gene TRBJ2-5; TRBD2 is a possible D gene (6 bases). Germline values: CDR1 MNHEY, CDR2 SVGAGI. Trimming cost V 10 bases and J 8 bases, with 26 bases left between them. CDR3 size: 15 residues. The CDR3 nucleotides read TGTGCCACCACTGGCTGGGGGGTCCAAAGGAACACCCAGTACTTC. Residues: CATTGWGVQRNTQYF.

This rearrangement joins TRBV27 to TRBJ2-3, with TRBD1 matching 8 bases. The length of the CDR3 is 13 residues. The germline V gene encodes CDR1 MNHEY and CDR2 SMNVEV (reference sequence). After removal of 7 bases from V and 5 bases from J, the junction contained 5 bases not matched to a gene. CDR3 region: CASKRTGRDTQYF. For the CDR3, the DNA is TGTGCCAGCAAGAGGACAGGGCGAGATACGCAGTATTTT.

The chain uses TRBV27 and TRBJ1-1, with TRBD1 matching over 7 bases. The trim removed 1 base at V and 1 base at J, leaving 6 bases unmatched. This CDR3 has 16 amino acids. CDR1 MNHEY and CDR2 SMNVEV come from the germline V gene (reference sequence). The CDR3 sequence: CASSLWAGGRNTEAFF. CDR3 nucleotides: TGTGCCAGCAGTTTATGGGCAGGGGGTAGGAACACTGAAGCTTTCTTT.

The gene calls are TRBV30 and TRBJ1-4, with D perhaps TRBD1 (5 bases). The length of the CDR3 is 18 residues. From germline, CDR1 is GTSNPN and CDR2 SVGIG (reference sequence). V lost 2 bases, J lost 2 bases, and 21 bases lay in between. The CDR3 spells CAWSPTFTPRATNEKLFF. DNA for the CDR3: TGTGCCTGGAGTCCCACCTTTACCCCCAGGGCGACTAATGAAAAACTGTTTTTT.

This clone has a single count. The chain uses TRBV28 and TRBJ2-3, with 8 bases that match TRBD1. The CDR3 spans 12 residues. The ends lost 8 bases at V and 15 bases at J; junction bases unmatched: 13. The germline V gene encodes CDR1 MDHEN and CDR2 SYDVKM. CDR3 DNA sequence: TGTGCCAGCCTATCAGGGGGCCGCACGACTTATTTT. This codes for CASLSGGRTTYF.

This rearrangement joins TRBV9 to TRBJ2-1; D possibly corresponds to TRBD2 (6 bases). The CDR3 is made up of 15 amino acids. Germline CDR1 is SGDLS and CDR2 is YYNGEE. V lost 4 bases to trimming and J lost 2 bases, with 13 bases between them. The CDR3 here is CASSPRRDPYNEQFF. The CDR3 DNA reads TGTGCCAGCAGCCCTAGGAGGGATCCCTACAATGAGCAGTTCTTC.

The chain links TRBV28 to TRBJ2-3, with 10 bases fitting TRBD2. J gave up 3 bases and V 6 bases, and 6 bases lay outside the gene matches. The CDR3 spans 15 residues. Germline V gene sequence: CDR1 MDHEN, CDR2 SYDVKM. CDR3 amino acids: CASRPSGGETDTQYF. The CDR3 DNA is TGTGCCAGCAGACCCAGCGGGGGGGAGACAGATACGCAGTATTTT. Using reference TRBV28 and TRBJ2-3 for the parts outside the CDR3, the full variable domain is DVKVTQSSRYLVKRTGEKVFLECVQDMDHENMFWYRQDPGLGLRLIYFSYDVKMKEKGDIPEGYSVSREKKERFSLILESASTNQTSMYLCASRPSGGETDTQYFGPGTRLTVL.

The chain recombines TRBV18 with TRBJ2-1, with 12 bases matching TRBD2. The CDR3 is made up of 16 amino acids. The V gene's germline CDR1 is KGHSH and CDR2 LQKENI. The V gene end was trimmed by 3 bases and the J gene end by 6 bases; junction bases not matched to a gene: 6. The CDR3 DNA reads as TGTGCCAGCTCACCCGCCCTAGCGGGAGGGCCCAATGAGCAGTTCTTC. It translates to CASSPALAGGPNEQFF.

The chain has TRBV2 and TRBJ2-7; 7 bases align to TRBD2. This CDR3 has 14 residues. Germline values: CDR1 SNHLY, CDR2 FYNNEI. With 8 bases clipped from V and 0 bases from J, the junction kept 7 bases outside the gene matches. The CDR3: CASFPGLFSYEQYF. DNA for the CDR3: TGTGCCAGCTTTCCGGGACTATTCTCCTACGAGCAGTACTTC.

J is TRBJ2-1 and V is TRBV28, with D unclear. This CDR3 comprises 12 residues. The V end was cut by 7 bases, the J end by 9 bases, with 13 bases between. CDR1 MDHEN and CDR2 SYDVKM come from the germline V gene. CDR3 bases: TGTGCCAGCAAAGAGTCCACCTCTGAGCAGTTCTTC. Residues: CASKESTSEQFF.

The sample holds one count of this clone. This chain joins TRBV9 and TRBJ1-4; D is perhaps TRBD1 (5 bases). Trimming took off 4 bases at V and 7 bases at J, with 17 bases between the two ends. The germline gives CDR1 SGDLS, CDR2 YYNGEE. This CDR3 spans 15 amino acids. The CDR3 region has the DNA TGTGCCAGCAGCCGGGGCACACCTAGAAGTGAAAAACTGTTTTTT. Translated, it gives CASSRGTPRSEKLFF.